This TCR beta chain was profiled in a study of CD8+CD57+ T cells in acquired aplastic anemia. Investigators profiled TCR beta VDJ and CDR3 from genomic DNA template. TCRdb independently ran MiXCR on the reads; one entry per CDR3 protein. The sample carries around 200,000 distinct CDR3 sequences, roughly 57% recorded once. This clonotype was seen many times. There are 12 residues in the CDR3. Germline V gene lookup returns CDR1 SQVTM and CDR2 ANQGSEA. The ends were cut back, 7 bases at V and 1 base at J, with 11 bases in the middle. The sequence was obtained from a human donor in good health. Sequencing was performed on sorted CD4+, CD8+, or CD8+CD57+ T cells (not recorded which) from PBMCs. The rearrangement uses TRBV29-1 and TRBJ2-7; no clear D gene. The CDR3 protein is CSARRSSYEQYF. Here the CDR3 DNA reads TGCAGCGCCCGAAGGTCTTCCTACGAGCAGTACTTC.